The 16 T cell receptor beta chains given below trace back to one sample, sequenced in a study of cytomegalovirus exposure and HLA in healthy donors. PCR was performed using 60 Vbeta and 13 Jbeta primers. Assay used: immunoSEQ multiplex PCR; TCRdb lists only in-frame clones, some missing. The sample includes approximately 89,000 clones, over 60% of them seen just once. The specimen sequenced was PBMCs. The receptors stem from a man aged 25-45 years in good health and CMV-seronegative.

This rearrangement joins TRBV6-1 to TRBJ2-5; 7 nucleotides agree with TRBD1. This CDR3 is built from 15 residues. The germline V gene has CDR1 MNHNS and CDR2 SASEGT. Trimming took 3 bases from V and 11 from J; bases not matched to a gene: 15. The CDR3 DNA follows: TGTGCCAGCAGTGATCGGGGACAGCGCTTGATAGAGCAGTACTTC. This translates into CASSDRGQRLIEQYF.

J is TRBJ2-7 and V is TRBV2; a possible D gene is TRBD1 (6 bases). Trimming shortened V by 5 bases and J by 5 bases, and 10 bases separated the two germline ends. The CDR3 is 12 residues long. Germline CDR1 is SNHLY and CDR2 is FYNNEI. CDR3 loop: CASSYNRDEQYF. The CDR3 region has the DNA TGTGCCAGCAGTTACAACAGGGACGAGCAGTACTTC.

The chain uses TRBV19 and TRBJ2-4; D is undetermined. V was clipped by 5 bases and J by 0 bases, with 14 bases between them. This CDR3 comprises 16 residues. Germline V gene lookup returns CDR1 LNHDA and CDR2 SQIVND (reference sequence). CDR3 loop: CASSAQSHVAKNIQYF. The CDR3 region has the DNA TGTGCCAGTAGTGCACAGAGCCATGTAGCCAAAAACATTCAGTACTTC.

The chain has TRBV4-2 and TRBJ2-1; 10 bases line up with TRBD1. Trimming at V came to 4 bases and at J to 1 base, leaving 4 bases not matched to a gene. The CDR3 extends over 16 amino acids. The germline CDR1 and CDR2 sequences are LGHNA and YNFKEQ. CDR3 region: CASSPRTGGSYNEQFF. The CDR3 DNA is TGTGCCAGCAGCCCCCGGACAGGGGGATCCTACAATGAGCAGTTCTTC.

The chain has TRBV10-3 and TRBJ2-3; possibly TRBD2 for D (5 bases). The germline CDR1 and CDR2 sequences are ENHRY and SYGVKD. Trimming cost V 0 bases and J 0 bases, with 7 bases left between them. The CDR3 is made up of 15 amino acids. CDR3 protein: CAISESGGSTDTQYF. In DNA, the CDR3 is TGTGCCATCAGTGAGTCGGGCGGGAGCACAGATACGCAGTATTTT.

This chain uses TRBV11-2 with TRBJ1-5, with D unresolved. Germline V gene sequence: CDR1 SGHAT, CDR2 FQNNGV. V was clipped by 0 bases and J by 1 base, with 4 bases between them. This CDR3 spans 14 amino acids. As DNA, the CDR3 is TGTGCCAGCAGCTTAGATCGGAGCAATCAGCCCCAGCATTTT. As protein: CASSLDRSNQPQHF. The full variable domain, rest sourced from reference TRBV11-2 and TRBJ1-5, is EAGVAQSPRYKIIEKRQSVAFWCNPISGHATLYWYQQILGQGPKLLIQFQNNGVVDDSQLPKDRFSAERLKGVDSTLKIQPAKLEDSAVYLCASSLDRSNQPQHFGDGTRLSIL.

This clone was observed a few times. This chain connects TRBV6-1 to TRBJ2-3; 10 nucleotides agree with TRBD2. Germline-derived CDR1 and CDR2 are MNHNS and SASEGT. J gave up 4 bases and V 4 bases, and 2 bases lay outside the gene matches. This CDR3 comprises 14 residues. The CDR3: CASSGLAGADTQYF. In DNA form, the CDR3 reads TGTGCCAGCAGTGGGCTAGCGGGAGCAGATACGCAGTATTTT.

V and J are TRBV5-1 and TRBJ2-7, with TRBD1 matching over 10 bases. CDR1 is SGHRS, CDR2 YFSETQ, per germline. Germline trimming cut 3 bases from V and 4 bases from J; bases unmatched to any gene: 4. This CDR3 comprises 14 residues. In DNA, the CDR3 is TGCGCCAGCAGCTGGAGGGACAGGGGTTACGAGCAGTACTTC. As protein: CASSWRDRGYEQYF.

The chain links TRBV28 to TRBJ1-1; 7 positions match TRBD1. V was clipped by 10 bases and J by 0 bases; unmatched bases: 8. The CDR3 totals 14 residues. Germline values: CDR1 MDHEN, CDR2 SYDVKM. The CDR3 reads CATNTGALNTEAFF. DNA for the CDR3: TGTGCCACCAATACAGGGGCCCTGAACACTGAAGCTTTCTTT.

The chain couples TRBV15 to TRBJ2-7; D remains ambiguous. The germline gives CDR1 LNHNV, CDR2 YYDKDF (reference sequence). Trimming took 8 bases from V and 4 from J, leaving 12 bases between them. The CDR3 has 12 residues. DNA for the CDR3: TGTGCCACCGGGCACCACCCGTACGAGCAGTACTTC. Its protein is CATGHHPYEQYF. Looking up the rest from reference TRBV15 and TRBJ2-7 gives the full variable domain: DAMVIQNPRYQVTQFGKPVTLSCSQTLNHNVMYWYQQKSSQAPKLLFHYYDKDFNNEADTPDNFQSRRPNTSFCFLDIRSPGLGDTAMYLCATGHHPYEQYFGPGTRLTVT.

J is TRBJ1-1 and V is TRBV27, with 7 bases aligning to TRBD1. After removal of 1 base from V and 0 bases from J, the junction contained 5 bases not matched to a gene. Germline V gene lookup returns CDR1 MNHEY and CDR2 SMNVEV (reference sequence). This CDR3 spans 16 amino acids. The CDR3 reads CASSLYRGTLNTEAFF. The CDR3 DNA is TGTGCCAGCAGTTTATACAGGGGAACTTTGAACACTGAAGCTTTCTTT.

The rearrangement uses TRBV28 and TRBJ1-1, with D unclear. Trimming removed 4 bases from V and 10 bases from J, with 13 bases in between. CDR1 is MDHEN, CDR2 SYDVKM, per germline. The CDR3 contains 12 residues. The CDR3 nucleotides are TGTGCCAGCAGTTCCCTGGTGGCGGGAGCTTTCTTT. This encodes CASSSLVAGAFF.

This clone has a handful of counts. The chain is built from TRBV29-1 and TRBJ2-5, with TRBD2 identical over 13 bases. The CDR3 is made up of 15 amino acids. J gave up 4 bases and V 1 base, and 3 bases lay outside the gene matches. Germline-derived CDR1 and CDR2 are SQVTM and ANQGSEA. CDR3 nucleotide sequence: TGCAGCGTTGAAGGGACTAGCGGGAGCCTAGAGACCCAGTACTTC. The encoded protein is CSVEGTSGSLETQYF.

The chain joins TRBV18 to TRBJ2-1, with unresolved D. The CDR3 spans 13 residues. V gave up 0 bases and J gave up 8 bases, with 8 bases separating them. CDR1 is KGHSH and CDR2 is LQKENI in the germline V gene. The CDR3 bases are TGTGCCAGCTCACCACCCTTTAACTATGAGCAGTTCTTC. This encodes CASSPPFNYEQFF.

This sequence joins TRBV9 and TRBJ2-1, with a weak D call TRBD2 (6 bases). V dropped 0 bases and J dropped 6 bases, with 13 bases sitting between them. CDR1 is SGDLS, CDR2 YYNGEE, per germline. The CDR3 covers 15 residues. The CDR3 is CASSVVGGTTNEQFF. The CDR3, as DNA: TGTGCCAGCAGCGTAGTGGGGGGAACAACCAATGAGCAGTTCTTC.

This clone was detected a few times. The chain employs TRBV6-1 and TRBJ2-6; D perhaps matches TRBD1 (6 bases). The germline gives CDR1 MNHNS, CDR2 SASEGT. The V end lost 5 bases, the J end lost 2 bases, and 7 bases lay between the germline ends. This CDR3 comprises 14 residues. The CDR3 protein is CASSWDTGANVLTF. The CDR3 nucleotides read TGTGCCAGCAGTTGGGACACTGGGGCCAACGTCCTGACTTTC.